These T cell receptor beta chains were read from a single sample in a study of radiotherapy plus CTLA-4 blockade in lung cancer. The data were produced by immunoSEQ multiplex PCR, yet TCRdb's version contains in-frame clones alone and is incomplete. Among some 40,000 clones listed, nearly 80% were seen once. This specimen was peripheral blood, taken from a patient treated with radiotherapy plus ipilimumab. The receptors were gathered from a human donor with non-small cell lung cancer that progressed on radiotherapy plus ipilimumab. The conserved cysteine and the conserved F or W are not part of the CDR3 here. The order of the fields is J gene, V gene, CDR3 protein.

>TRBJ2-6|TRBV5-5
ASSRVHFIDGANVLT
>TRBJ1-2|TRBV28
ASSLGEGTGSGYT
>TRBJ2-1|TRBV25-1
ASSGIAGTPKNEQF
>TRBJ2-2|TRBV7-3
ASSRDRGQGELF
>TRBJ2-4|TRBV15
ATSRPTPGAKNIQY
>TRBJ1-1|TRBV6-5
ASRRRVGNTEAF
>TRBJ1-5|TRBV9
ASSVGGTGFRNQPQH
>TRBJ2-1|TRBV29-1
SVEDLSDEQF
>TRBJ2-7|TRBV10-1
ASSSTGAYEQY
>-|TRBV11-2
ASSTGTGGLEQY
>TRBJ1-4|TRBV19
ASRLGQGNEKLF
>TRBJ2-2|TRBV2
ASSLGQGRAGELF
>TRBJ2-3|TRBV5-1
ASSRDRAGDTQY
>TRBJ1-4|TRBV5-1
ASSLRTANEKLF
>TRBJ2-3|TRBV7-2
ASSLGLVSDTQY
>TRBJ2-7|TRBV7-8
ASIPGAQTYEQY
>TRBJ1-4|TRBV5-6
ASSLEGLDEKLF
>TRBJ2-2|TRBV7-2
ASSFSRDTTGELF
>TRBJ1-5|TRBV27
ASTSGDQPQH
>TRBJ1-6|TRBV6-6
ASRSTTGGESPLH
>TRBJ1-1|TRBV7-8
ASAITGTSNTEAF
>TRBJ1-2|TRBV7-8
ASSPRQGFGYT
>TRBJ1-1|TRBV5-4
ASTPRAGGRLTEAF
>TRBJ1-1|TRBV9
ASSALGTGVNTEAF
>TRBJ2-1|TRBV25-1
ATQQGGGYNEQF
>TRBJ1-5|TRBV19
ASSRVGGSNQPQH
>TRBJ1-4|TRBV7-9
ASSLLATNEKLF
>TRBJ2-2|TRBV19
ASSMAGNTGELF
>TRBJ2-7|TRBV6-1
ASSAGTIGEQY
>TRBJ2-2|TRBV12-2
ASRSTRGLRGRTGELF
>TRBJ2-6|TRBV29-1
SVVQLSSGANVLT
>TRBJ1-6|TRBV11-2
ASSINNSPLH
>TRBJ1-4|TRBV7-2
ASSQGTGKLF
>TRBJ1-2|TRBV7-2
ASSRYLKGQVD
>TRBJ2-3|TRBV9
ASSVAGTSGGTDTQY
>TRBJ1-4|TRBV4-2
ASSQGGGATNEKLF
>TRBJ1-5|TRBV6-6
ASSQPNRYSNQPQH
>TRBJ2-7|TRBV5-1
ASSLGTVPAYEQY
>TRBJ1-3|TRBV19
ASSIPDRGRGNTIY
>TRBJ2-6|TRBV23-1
ASSQIEQFSGANVLT
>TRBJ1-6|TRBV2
ASSGSGLLNSPLH
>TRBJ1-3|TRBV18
ASSPDLGQGSSGNTIY
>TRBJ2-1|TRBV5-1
ASSLGSGGASHNEQF
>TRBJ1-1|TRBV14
ASSHARGQGLGEAF
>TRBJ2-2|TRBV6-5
ASSFNRGSGELF
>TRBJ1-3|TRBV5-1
ASSLGTDLVGNTIY
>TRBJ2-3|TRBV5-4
ASSSALGGIADTQY
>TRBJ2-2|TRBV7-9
ASSWTRTGELF
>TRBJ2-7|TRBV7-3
ASSVTGQGIYEQY
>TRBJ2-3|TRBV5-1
ASGTGADTQY